Described below is a single T cell receptor beta chain sequence and its context. This record belongs to a study of cytomegalovirus exposure and HLA in healthy donors. This PCR relied on a set of 60 Vbeta primers and 13 Jbeta primers. The repertoire was sequenced with immunoSEQ multiplex PCR; TCRdb's copy has only in-frame clones and lacks some. This table holds tens of thousands of clones, 75% found once. This CDR3 is 13 amino acids long. Trimming left V 6 bases short and J 5 bases short, with 15 bases between. The V gene's germline CDR1 is SGHRS and CDR2 YFSETQ. This chain connects TRBV5-1 to TRBJ2-7; D possibly corresponds to TRBD1 (5 bases). The sample taken for sequencing was PBMCs. This receptor was obtained from a man between 65 and 85 years old in good health and CMV-seronegative. CDR3 DNA sequence: TGCGCCAGCAAAAATTTCCAGGGAAACGAGCAGTACTTC. Translated, it gives CASKNFQGNEQYF.